This TCR beta chain was captured by sequencing in a study of T cells in Graves' hyperthyroidism and ophthalmopathy. This sample holds PBMCs from about 10 ml fresh peripheral blood. Using RNA transcripts as the source, TCR beta CDR3 regions were amplified. First-round RT-PCR with HTBI primers amplified the TCR CDR3 region. MiXCR, run by TCRdb on the multiplex PCR reads, gives a single entry per CDR3 protein. The data show 360,000 or so distinct CDR3 sequences, over 12% seen once. Ten or more counts support this clonotype. What it binds is unknown. CDR1 and CDR2 from the germline V gene are LNHNV and YYDKDF (reference sequence). The CDR3 sequence is 15 residues long. V lost 1 base, J lost 3 bases, and 4 bases stayed unmatched. Study conclusions and caveats: A model of 13 V-J pairs discriminated ophthalmopathy from stable hyperthyroidism. The model made its ophthalmopathy prediction, and onset followed a median around 6.5 months later. Also found in blood were most expanded thyroid clonotypes above 0.001.

The TCR was taken from a woman aged 60-75 years with Graves' ophthalmopathy. The sequenced sample consisted of blood. This chain joins TRBV15 and TRBJ2-5, with 8 nucleotides matching TRBD1. DNA for the CDR3: TGTGCCACCAGCAGAGCAGGGGGCATGGAAGAGACCCAGTACTTC. Its translation: CATSRAGGMEETQYF. The full variable domain, completed using reference TRBV15 and TRBJ2-5, is DAMVIQNPRYQVTQFGKPVTLSCSQTLNHNVMYWYQQKSSQAPKLLFHYYDKDFNNEADTPDNFQSRRPNTSFCFLDIRSPGLGDTAMYLCATSRAGGMEETQYFGPGTRLLVL.